Following are 12 T cell receptor beta chains from one sample sequenced in a study of blood T cell repertoires in COVID-19. Profiling relied on immunoSEQ multiplex PCR, and the TCRdb table lists in-frame clones only, not all of them. This sample has 100,000 to 150,000 clones; 75% to 90% occur once, and the top ten carry about 7.7%. Input material: peripheral blood. These receptors originate from a human donor in a cohort sampled during active COVID-19.

The chain couples TRBV21-1 to TRBJ2-3; the table's D call TRBD2 went unverified against the DNA. TRBV21-1 is listed as a pseudogene. The CDR3 runs to 18 residues. DNA of the CDR3: TGTGCCAGCAGCAAAATGTGGCTAGCGGAACCGGGGACAGATACGCAGTATTTT. Encoded protein: CASSKMWLAEPGTDTQYF.

The V and J genes are TRBV11-2 and TRBJ2-7; no firm D call. The CDR3 loop spans 16 amino acids. Trimming took off 4 bases at V and 1 base at J, with 17 bases between the two ends. CDR1 and CDR2 (germline): SGHAT, FQNNGV. CDR3 loop: CASSSRWSMESYEQYF. In nucleotides, the CDR3 is TGTGCCAGCAGCTCAAGATGGTCCATGGAGTCCTACGAGCAGTACTTC.

The CDR3 reads CASSPQGYNEQFF. The DNA of the CDR3 is TGTGCCAGCTCACCCCAGGGCTACAATGAGCAGTTCTTC. The J gene is TRBJ2-1, the V gene TRBV18, with D maybe TRBD1 (5 bases). The CDR3 is 13 residues long. The germline CDR1 and CDR2 sequences are KGHSH and LQKENI. The V end lost 3 bases, the J end lost 3 bases, and 6 bases lay between the germline ends. Full variable domain (remainder filled in from reference TRBV18 and TRBJ2-1): NAGVMQNPRHLVRRRGQEARLRCSPMKGHSHVYWYRQLPEEGLKFMVYLQKENIIDESGMPKERFSAEFPKEGPSILRIQQVVRGDSAAYFCASSPQGYNEQFFGPGTRLTVL.

CDR3 nucleotides: TGTGCCAGCAGCCCGTCCGGGGGACAGGGGGCTTCAGATACGCAGTATTTT. Encoded protein: CASSPSGGQGASDTQYF. The gene calls are TRBV4-2 and TRBJ2-3, with 12 nucleotides matching TRBD1. The V gene end was trimmed by 4 bases and the J gene end by 4 bases; junction bases not matched to a gene: 9. The germline V gene has CDR1 LGHNA and CDR2 YNFKEQ. The CDR3 loop spans 17 amino acids.

The rearrangement joins TRBV30 to TRBJ1-5, with a weak D call TRBD1 (5 bases). Trimming removed 2 bases from V and 1 base from J, with 15 bases in between. CDR3 length: 16 residues. Germline V gives CDR1 GTSNPN, CDR2 SVGIG (reference sequence). The CDR3 DNA reads TGTGCCTGGAGTACCAAGGGGTCAGGGAGCAATCAGCCCCAGCATTTT. It yields the protein CAWSTKGSGSNQPQHF.

V gene TRBV5-6 combines with J gene TRBJ1-2; D not resolved. The CDR3 runs 14 residues. Trimming took off 0 bases at V and 4 bases at J, with 10 bases between the two ends. CDR1 SGHDT and CDR2 YYEEEE come from the germline V gene. The CDR3 loop reads CASSLEADLYGYTF. The CDR3 nucleotides are TGTGCCAGCAGCTTGGAAGCGGACCTCTATGGCTACACCTTC.

The V and J genes are TRBV5-1 and TRBJ2-3, with TRBD1 matching over 10 bases. The germline gives CDR1 SGHRS, CDR2 YFSETQ. V shed 0 bases and J 5 bases; nucleotides not matched to a gene: 6. There are 16 residues in the CDR3. The chain's CDR3 is CASSLGQGANLDTQYF. DNA of the CDR3: TGCGCCAGCAGCTTGGGACAGGGGGCTAATTTAGATACGCAGTATTTT.

The rearrangement links TRBV12-3 or TRBV12-4 to TRBJ2-7; maybe TRBD2 (5 bases). Trimming took off 3 bases at V and 9 bases at J, with 12 bases between the two ends. The CDR3 is 12 amino acids. Here the CDR3 DNA reads TGTGCCAGCAGTTTCGGGCCAGGAGGGCAGTACTTC. It translates to CASSFGPGGQYF.

This clone was seen a single time. This chain joins TRBV5-1 and TRBJ2-2, with TRBD2 matching over 14 bases. Germline V gives CDR1 SGHRS, CDR2 YFSETQ. V shed 4 bases, J shed 1 base, and the junction held 3 bases outside the gene matches. The CDR3 has 17 amino acids. The CDR3 region is CASSAGTSGGNTGELFF. In DNA, the CDR3 is TGCGCCAGCAGCGCGGGGACTAGCGGGGGGAACACCGGGGAGCTGTTTTTT.

This CDR3 is CASSLNRAYEQFF. The CDR3 nucleotides are TGTGCCAGCAGCCTGAACAGGGCCTATGAGCAGTTCTTC. The rearrangement uses TRBV5-4 and TRBJ2-1; D is perhaps TRBD1 (6 bases). The CDR3 consists of 13 residues. CDR1 and CDR2 from the germline V gene are SGHNT and YYREEE (reference sequence). The V end was cut by 4 bases, the J end by 8 bases, with 13 bases between.

In this sample, this clone turned up a few times. The V gene is TRBV11-2, the J gene TRBJ1-5; D remains unclear. The CDR3 is 13 residues long. From germline, CDR1 is SGHAT and CDR2 FQNNGV. Trimming took off 2 bases at V and 6 bases at J, with 8 bases between the two ends. The DNA for the CDR3 is TGTGCCAGCAGCTTATCCGAGGGTCAGCCCCAGCATTTT. This codes for CASSLSEGQPQHF.

The chain is built from TRBV10-2 and TRBJ2-7; D possibly corresponds to TRBD1 (5 bases). CDR3 size: 12 residues. The V gene lost 3 bases and the J gene lost 3 bases, with 6 bases spanning the gap. Germline CDR1 and CDR2: WSHSY and SAAADI. The CDR3 region is CASSDRVYEQYF. CDR3 nucleotides: TGCGCCAGCAGTGACAGGGTCTACGAGCAGTACTTC.